This TCR beta chain was recorded in a study of CD8+ T cells in alopecia areata. V trimming: 7 bases; J trimming: 4 bases; junction bases outside the gene matches: 5. The V gene's germline CDR1 is SQVTM and CDR2 ANQGSEA. CDR3 length: 13 amino acids. Extracted from the samples, RNA was reverse transcribed into cDNA to serve as the sequencing template. Some clones are missing from TCRdb's copy, which holds only in-frame ones; the method was immunoSEQ multiplex PCR. The table lists about 140,000 clones, approximately 86% of them singletons. Stated treatment: oral pan-JAK inhibitor, 5-10 mg twice daily. Individuals with alopecia areata gave both lesional scalp punch biopsies and peripheral blood for collection. Study results and caveats: Tofacitinib significantly reduced both scalp clonality and expanded CD8+ clones among the top 100. During tofacitinib treatment, many expanded lesional clones remained in scalp and blood.

Comments on this clone: Its antigen remains unknown.

J is TRBJ2-3 and V is TRBV29-1; 10 nucleotides line up with TRBD1. Sequenced material: CD8+ T cells sorted from blood, taken at week 4, from a patient treated with tofacitinib. The sequence was collected from a human donor with alopecia areata. For the CDR3, the DNA is TGCAGCGCCAGACAGGGGGCCGCAGATACGCAGTATTTT. It is translated as CSARQGAADTQYF.